Presented here are 6 T cell receptor beta chains from one specimen sequenced in a study of control samples from healthy donors and cancer patients. Assay: immunoSEQ multiplex PCR; the TCRdb copy retains only in-frame clones and omits some. Among fewer than 100,000 clones, approximately 78% were seen once, and the ten largest hold about 10%. Sequencing was performed on blood. These receptor sequences come from a woman aged 55-69 years in good health.

The chain joins TRBV5-1 to TRBJ2-2, with D tentatively TRBD1 (6 bases). The CDR3 runs to 15 residues. The germline V and J ends were trimmed by 2 bases and 6 bases, with 14 bases remaining between them. CDR1 and CDR2 (germline): SGHRS, YFSETQ. Here the CDR3 reads CASSFDRSTPGELFF. CDR3 DNA: TGCGCCAGCAGCTTTGACAGGTCCACCCCCGGGGAGCTGTTTTTT.

This rearrangement joins TRBV5-5 to TRBJ2-1; 13 nucleotides match TRBD2. The V segment lost 0 bases and the J segment 4 bases; nucleotides outside the gene matches: 1. CDR1 is SGHKS, CDR2 YYEKEE, per germline (reference sequence). This CDR3 is built from 16 residues. The CDR3 DNA reads as TGTGCCAGCAGCTTGGGACTAGCGGGGGGATACAATGAGCAGTTCTTC. Amino acids: CASSLGLAGGYNEQFF. The entire variable domain, with the rest obtained from reference TRBV5-5 and TRBJ2-1, is as follows: DAGVTQSPTHLIKTRGQQVTLRCSPISGHKSVSWYQQVLGQGPQFIFQYYEKEERGRGNFPDRFSARQFPNYSSELNVNALLLGDSALYLCASSLGLAGGYNEQFFGPGTRLTVL.

The chain combines TRBV29-1 with TRBJ1-5, with no clear D. The CDR3 is 13 amino acids. Per germline, CDR1 SQVTM and CDR2 ANQGSEA. Trimming cost V 4 bases and J 4 bases, with 11 bases left between them. The CDR3 spells CSVVLSGNQPQHF. The DNA for the CDR3 is TGCAGCGTTGTCCTATCGGGGAATCAGCCCCAGCATTTT.

The gene calls are TRBV11-2 and TRBJ2-3; TRBD2 agrees at 9 bases. Germline-derived CDR1 and CDR2 are SGHAT and FQNNGV. The CDR3 has 15 amino acids. J gave up 3 bases and V 5 bases, and 6 bases lay outside the gene matches. The CDR3 DNA is TGTGCCAGCAGCCCCTGGACTAGCGCAACAGATACGCAGTATTTT. It codes for CASSPWTSATDTQYF.

The V gene is TRBV19, the J gene TRBJ1-2; D remains ambiguous. The CDR3 is made up of 13 amino acids. V lost 3 bases, J lost 6 bases, and 11 bases lay in between. CDR1 and CDR2 (germline): LNHDA, SQIVND (reference sequence). The CDR3 region is CASSIQGRNGYTF. DNA of the CDR3: TGTGCCAGTAGTATTCAAGGGAGGAATGGCTACACCTTC.

This clone was counted between two and nine times. This chain links TRBV7-2 with TRBJ2-5, with D maybe TRBD2 (6 bases). CDR1 and CDR2 from the germline V gene are SGHTA and FQGNSA. V gave up 2 bases and J gave up 1 base, with 11 bases separating them. This CDR3 region has 15 residues. The CDR3 nucleotides read TGTGCCAGCAGCTTATCGTGGGGACTCCAAGAGACCCAGTACTTC. Protein product: CASSLSWGLQETQYF.